The next 22 T cell receptor beta chains were all read from a single sample in a study of T-cell memory formation after mild COVID-19. Each CDR3 protein gets one entry after TCRdb re-called the 5' RACE reads with MiXCR. This table holds just under 350,000 distinct CDR3 sequences, roughly 13% found once. The sequenced material came from PBMCs or a T cell subset sorted from them (not recorded which). The receptors come from a man between 18 and 29 years old who had mild COVID-19 (a few samples of this study predate the infection). Cell type and time point are not known.

At least ten counts were recorded for this clonotype. J is TRBJ2-7 and V is TRBV19, with D possibly being TRBD2 (7 bases). The V gene's germline CDR1 is LNHDA and CDR2 SQIVND (reference sequence). The CDR3 extends over 14 amino acids. The V gene lost 4 bases and the J gene lost 3 bases, with 13 bases spanning the gap. The CDR3, as DNA: TGTGCCAGTAGTAAGGGGGGGGCGTTCTACGAGCAGTACTTC. Translation: CASSKGGAFYEQYF.

This sequence joins TRBV7-9 and TRBJ1-2; 9 bases match TRBD1. The CDR3 totals 18 residues. CDR1 and CDR2 (germline): SEHNR, FQNEAQ (reference sequence). Trimming took 7 bases from V and 4 from J; bases not matched to a gene: 19. The DNA of the CDR3 is TGTGCCAGCATCGCGATGAAGGGACAGGGCGCGCCGTTCTATGGCTACACCTTC. The encoded protein is CASIAMKGQGAPFYGYTF.

The sample holds a few counts of this clonotype. J is TRBJ2-3 and V is TRBV7-2; D unclear. The V end was cut by 2 bases, the J end by 6 bases, with 6 bases between. The CDR3 totals 12 residues. Germline loops: CDR1 SGHTA, CDR2 FQGNSA. This CDR3 reads CASSLNADTQYF. As DNA, the CDR3 is TGTGCCAGCAGCTTAAACGCGGATACGCAGTATTTT.

This clonotype was counted between two and nine times. The V and J genes are TRBV20-1 and TRBJ2-3; D unclear. The CDR3 is 12 residues long. Trimming took 6 bases from V and 0 from J, leaving 7 bases between them. The germline CDR1 and CDR2 sequences are DFQATT and SNEGSKA (reference sequence). The CDR3 region is CSAGGSTDTQYF. CDR3 in DNA: TGCAGTGCAGGCGGAAGCACAGATACGCAGTATTTT.

The gene calls are TRBV20-1 and TRBJ2-7; 7 bases map to TRBD2. This CDR3 contains 15 residues. Germline CDR1 is DFQATT and CDR2 is SNEGSKA (reference sequence). J lost 2 bases, V lost 1 base, and 8 bases had no gene match. The chain's CDR3 is CSARGGREAAYEQYF. The CDR3 DNA reads TGCAGTGCTAGAGGTGGTCGGGAGGCGGCCTACGAGCAGTACTTC.

This clonotype was seen a few times. The rearrangement uses TRBV15 and TRBJ2-1; 11 bases are shared with TRBD2. The CDR3 is 15 amino acids. Unmatched junction bases numbered 0, after V lost 2 bases and J lost 3 bases. Germline CDR1 and CDR2: LNHNV and YYDKDF (reference sequence). CDR3 DNA sequence: TGTGCCACCAGCAGAACTAGCGGGAGCTACAATGAGCAGTTCTTC. Its translation: CATSRTSGSYNEQFF.

The chain links TRBV9 to TRBJ2-1; D might be TRBD2 (6 bases). The CDR3 sequence is 15 residues long. V dropped 0 bases and J dropped 9 bases, with 16 bases sitting between them. Germline assignment: CDR1 SGDLS and CDR2 YYNGEE. The CDR3 region has the DNA TGTGCCAGCAGCGTAGCTACTAGCCTGGTGGGTGAGCAGTTCTTC. It yields the protein CASSVATSLVGEQFF.

This clonotype was recorded a few times. The J gene is TRBJ2-5, the V gene TRBV29-1; tentative D call: TRBD2 (5 bases). The CDR3 is 13 amino acids. With 2 bases removed from V and 3 bases from J, the gap between germline ends came to 10 bases. CDR1 and CDR2 from the germline V gene are SQVTM and ANQGSEA. CDR3 amino acids: CSVEKDFKETQYF. In nucleotides, the CDR3 is TGCAGCGTTGAAAAGGACTTTAAAGAGACCCAGTACTTC.

There are a few counts of this clonotype. The chain recombines TRBV5-5 with TRBJ1-4; D perhaps matches TRBD1 (5 bases). Germline assignment: CDR1 SGHKS and CDR2 YYEKEE (reference sequence). This CDR3 is 18 amino acids long. With 4 bases removed from V and 4 bases from J, the gap between germline ends came to 23 bases. The CDR3 DNA reads TGTGCCAGCAGCCATCAGACAGCCGGGCGTTTGGGTAATGAAAAACTGTTTTTT. Residues: CASSHQTAGRLGNEKLFF.

The genes are TRBV15 and TRBJ2-5, with 9 bases lining up with TRBD1. This CDR3 has 15 residues. CDR1 and CDR2 from the germline V gene are LNHNV and YYDKDF (reference sequence). V trimming: 0 bases; J trimming: 4 bases; junction bases outside the gene matches: 3. The CDR3 DNA reads as TGTGCCACCAGCAGAGACCGACAGGGGGGAGAGACCCAGTACTTC. Translated: CATSRDRQGGETQYF.

The sample holds a few counts of this clonotype. The rearrangement uses TRBV7-2 and TRBJ2-1, with 7 bases that match TRBD1. CDR3 size: 15 residues. The V and J ends lost 1 base and 6 bases, in that order; junction bases with no gene match: 6. Germline values: CDR1 SGHTA, CDR2 FQGNSA. CDR3 sequence (DNA): TGTGCCAGCAGCTTAGATAGGGGGCTTGCCAATGAGCAGTTCTTC. Amino acids: CASSLDRGLANEQFF.

This clonotype has a handful of counts. CDR3 nucleotide sequence: TGCGCCAGCAGCCAGGCAGGGGGAAGGGTTGAGCAGTTCTTC. Its translation: CASSQAGGRVEQFF. The chain is built from TRBV4-1 and TRBJ2-1; TRBD1 matches at 7 bases. Germline trimming cut 3 bases from V and 9 bases from J; bases unmatched to any gene: 8. The length of the CDR3 is 14 residues. Per germline, CDR1 MGHRA and CDR2 YSYEKL.

CDR3 sequence reads: CASSPRGADQPLWGQETQYF. DNA of the CDR3: TGTGCCAGCAGCCCTAGAGGGGCGGACCAGCCCCTTTGGGGCCAAGAGACCCAGTACTTC. The gene calls are TRBV7-2 and TRBJ2-5; D assignment may be TRBD1 or TRBD2 (5 bases each). CDR3 length: 20 amino acids. Trimming cost V 5 bases and J 1 base, with 29 bases left between them. CDR1 is SGHTA and CDR2 is FQGNSA in the germline V gene.

Ten or more counts support this clonotype. V is TRBV20-1 and J is TRBJ2-1, with D perhaps being TRBD1 or TRBD2 (5 bases each). V was pared by 2 bases and J by 5 bases, with 13 bases between. Per germline, CDR1 DFQATT and CDR2 SNEGSKA (reference sequence). The CDR3 runs 14 residues. The CDR3 region is CSARQGTRDNEQFF. The CDR3, as DNA: TGCAGTGCTAGACAGGGAACTAGAGACAATGAGCAGTTCTTC.

This sequence joins TRBV15 and TRBJ2-7, with D uncertain. The CDR3 is 13 amino acids. Per germline, CDR1 LNHNV and CDR2 YYDKDF (reference sequence). V was cut by 0 bases and J by 4 bases, with 7 bases left in between. CDR3 sequence reads: CATSRDRVYEQYF. The CDR3 nucleotides read TGTGCCACCAGCAGAGATCGGGTTTACGAGCAGTACTTC. Based on the CDR3 plus reference TRBV15 and TRBJ2-7, the full variable domain is DAMVIQNPRYQVTQFGKPVTLSCSQTLNHNVMYWYQQKSSQAPKLLFHYYDKDFNNEADTPDNFQSRRPNTSFCFLDIRSPGLGDTAMYLCATSRDRVYEQYFGPGTRLTVT.

This clonotype occurred a few times. The CDR3 region has the DNA TGCGCCAGCAGCTTGGATGGTAGAGGGGCTCTCTCCAATCAGCCCCAGCATTTT. This translates into CASSLDGRGALSNQPQHF. V gene TRBV5-1 combines with J gene TRBJ1-5; TRBD1 is a possible D gene (5 bases). The V end lost 0 bases, the J end lost 3 bases, and 19 bases lay between the germline ends. The length of the CDR3 is 18 residues. CDR1 and CDR2 from the germline V gene are SGHRS and YFSETQ. Using reference TRBV5-1 and TRBJ1-5 for the parts outside the CDR3, the full variable domain is KAGVTQTPRYLIKTRGQQVTLSCSPISGHRSVSWYQQTPGQGLQFLFEYFSETQRNKGNFPGRFSGRQFSNSRSEMNVSTLELGDSALYLCASSLDGRGALSNQPQHFGDGTRLSIL.

This clonotype was found a few times. The chain links TRBV5-1 to TRBJ2-7; TRBD1 matches 9 bases. The CDR3 sequence is 13 residues long. After removal of 5 bases from V and 7 bases from J, the junction contained 7 bases not matched to a gene. The V gene's germline CDR1 is SGHRS and CDR2 YFSETQ. The CDR3 sequence is CASSHGTGLEQYV. The CDR3, as DNA: TGCGCCAGCAGTCACGGGACAGGGCTTGAGCAGTACGTC.

V usage is TRBV27 and J usage is TRBJ2-3; D call uncertain. The CDR3 has 15 amino acids. V was cut by 7 bases and J by 0 bases, with 14 bases left in between. The V gene's germline CDR1 is MNHEY and CDR2 SMNVEV (reference sequence). CDR3 in amino acids: CASTKLPLSTDTQYF. The CDR3 DNA is TGTGCCAGCACCAAATTACCTTTGAGCACAGATACGCAGTATTTT.

This clonotype has just a few counts. This chain links TRBV18 with TRBJ1-1; a possible D gene is TRBD1 (5 bases). This CDR3 spans 15 amino acids. In germline, CDR1 is KGHSH, CDR2 LQKENI. V lost 2 bases to trimming and J lost 2 bases, with 12 bases between them. CDR3 amino acids: CASSPSTEDNTEAFF. The CDR3 nucleotides read TGTGCCAGCTCACCATCGACAGAAGATAACACTGAAGCTTTCTTT.

V is TRBV27 and J is TRBJ2-7, with D perhaps being TRBD1 or TRBD2 (6 bases each). Trimming pared 5 bases from V and 3 bases from J, leaving 14 bases between. This CDR3 contains 14 residues. Germline CDR1 MNHEY, CDR2 SMNVEV (reference sequence). The CDR3 DNA sequence: TGTGCCAGCAGTATCCGGGGGCGCGTCTACGAGCAGTACTTC. As protein: CASSIRGRVYEQYF.

This clonotype showed up many times. CDR3 sequence: CSVEDTGPGGRNEQFF. In nucleotides, the CDR3 is TGCAGCGTTGAAGATACAGGGCCAGGGGGTCGCAATGAGCAGTTCTTC. The J gene is TRBJ2-1, the V gene TRBV29-1; TRBD1 matches at 7 bases. Germline values: CDR1 SQVTM, CDR2 ANQGSEA. CDR3 size: 16 residues. V trimming: 0 bases; J trimming: 6 bases; junction bases outside the gene matches: 11.

This clonotype was found a few times. The chain joins TRBV5-4 to TRBJ2-2, with 9 bases matching TRBD2. CDR3 length: 17 residues. V trimming: 0 bases; J trimming: 7 bases; junction bases outside the gene matches: 10. Germline CDR1 SGHNT, CDR2 YYREEE (reference sequence). The CDR3 loop is CASSLDGLAGRFGELFF. The DNA for the CDR3 is TGTGCCAGCAGCTTGGACGGGCTAGCGGGGAGGTTCGGGGAGCTGTTTTTT. The full variable domain, completed using reference TRBV5-4 and TRBJ2-2, is ETGVTQSPTHLIKTRGQQVTLRCSSQSGHNTVSWYQQALGQGPQFIFQYYREEENGRGNFPPRFSGLQFPNYSSELNVNALELDDSALYLCASSLDGLAGRFGELFFGEGSRLTVL.